This T cell receptor (beta chain) appears in the sequencing data of a study of blood T cells in healthy people across ages. Study-level information: Template switching captured about one barcoded beta molecule per two T cells. Study-wide results and caveats: Observed TCR beta diversity showed a strong correlation with the percentage of naive T cells as measured by flow cytometry.

Total RNA was isolated from each sample in quantities of at least 5.5 micrograms. For this clonotype: Its antigen remains unknown.

The CDR3 is 11 residues long. CDR1 is SGDLS and CDR2 is YYNGEE in the germline V gene. Through a sample-barcoded 5' primer and a J-beta primer mix, a second PCR was run for about 6 to 12 cycles. TCRdb recomputed calls from the 5' RACE reads with MiXCR, one row per CDR3 protein. The top ten hold roughly 37% of the sample, which has 750,000 to 950,000 distinct CDR3 sequences, around half seen once. The clonotype originates from a man older than 75 in good health. The sample comprised blood. The genes are TRBV9 and TRBJ2-5; D is unclear. The last part of the DNA fits TRBJ2-7 better; the J call may be wrong. The CDR3 reads CASSAKSEQYF. Here the CDR3 DNA reads TGTGCCAGCAGCGCCAAAAGCGAGCAGTACTTC.